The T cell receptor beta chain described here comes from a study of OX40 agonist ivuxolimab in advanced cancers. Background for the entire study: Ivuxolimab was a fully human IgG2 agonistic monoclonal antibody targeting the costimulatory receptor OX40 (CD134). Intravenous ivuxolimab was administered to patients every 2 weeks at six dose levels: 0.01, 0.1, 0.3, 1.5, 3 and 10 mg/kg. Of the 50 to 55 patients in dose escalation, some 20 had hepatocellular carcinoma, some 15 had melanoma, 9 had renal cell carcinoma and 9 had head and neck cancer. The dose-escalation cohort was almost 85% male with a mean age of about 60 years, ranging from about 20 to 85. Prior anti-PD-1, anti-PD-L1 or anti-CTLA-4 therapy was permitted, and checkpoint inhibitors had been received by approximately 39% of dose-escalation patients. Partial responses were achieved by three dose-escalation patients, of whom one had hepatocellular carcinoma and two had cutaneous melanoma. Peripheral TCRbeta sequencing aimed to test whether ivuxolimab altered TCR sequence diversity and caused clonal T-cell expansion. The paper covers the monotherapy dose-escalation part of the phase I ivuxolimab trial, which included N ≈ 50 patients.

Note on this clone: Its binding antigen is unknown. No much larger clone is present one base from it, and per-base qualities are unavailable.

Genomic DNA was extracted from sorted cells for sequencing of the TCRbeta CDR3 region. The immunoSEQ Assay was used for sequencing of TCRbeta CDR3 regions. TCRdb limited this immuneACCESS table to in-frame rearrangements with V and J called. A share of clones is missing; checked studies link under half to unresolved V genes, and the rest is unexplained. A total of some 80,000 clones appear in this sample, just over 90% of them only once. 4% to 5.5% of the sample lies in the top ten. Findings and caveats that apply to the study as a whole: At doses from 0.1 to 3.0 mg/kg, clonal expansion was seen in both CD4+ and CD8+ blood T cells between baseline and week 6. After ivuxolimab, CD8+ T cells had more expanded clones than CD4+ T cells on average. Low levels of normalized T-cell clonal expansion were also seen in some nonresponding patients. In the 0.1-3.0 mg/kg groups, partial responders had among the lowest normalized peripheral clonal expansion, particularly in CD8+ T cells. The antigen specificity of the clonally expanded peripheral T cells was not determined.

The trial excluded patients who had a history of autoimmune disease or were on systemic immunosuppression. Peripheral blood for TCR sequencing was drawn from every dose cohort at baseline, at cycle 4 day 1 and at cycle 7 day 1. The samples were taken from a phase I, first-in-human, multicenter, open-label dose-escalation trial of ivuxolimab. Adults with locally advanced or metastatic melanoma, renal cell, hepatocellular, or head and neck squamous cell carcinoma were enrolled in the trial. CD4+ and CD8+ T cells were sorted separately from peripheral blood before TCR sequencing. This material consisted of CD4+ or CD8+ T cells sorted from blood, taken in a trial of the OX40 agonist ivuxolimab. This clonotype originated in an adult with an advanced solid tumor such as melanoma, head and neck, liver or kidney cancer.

The nucleotides are TGTGCCAGCAGTGGACATTATAGCAATCAGCCCCAGCATTTT. The encoded protein is CASSGHYSNQPQHF. In this chain, TRBV27 is recombined with TRBJ1-5; TRBD1 is a possible D gene, resting on 5 matching bases. V was cut back by 5 bases and J by 0 bases, leaving a gap of 8 bases between them. From its cysteine to its phenylalanine, the CDR3 spans 14 amino acids. The only DNA kept is the CDR3, 42 bases in frame from the first base. From a lookup of the germline V gene (reference sequence), CDR1 and CDR2 are MNHEY and SMNVEV.